This T cell receptor beta chain was observed in a study of vaccination and CD4 T cells after COVID-19 (dated by TCRdb to between 2021 and 2024). About the investigation overall: In the convalescent cohort there were six males and four females, among whom were two Hispanic individuals, seven Caucasians, two Asians and one multiracial person. Overlapping spike peptide pools from SARS-CoV-2 and from the common cold coronaviruses HCoV-NL63, HCoV-OC43 and HCoV-229E were used as culture stimuli. Control cultures received a CEFX viral epitope pool as the positive control, an HIV-1 Nef peptide pool as the negative control, or no peptide. Post-COVID blood samples were collected from convalescent patients a median of about 92 days after diagnosis, with a range of roughly 35 to 180 days. Two doses of either the Pfizer-BioNTech BNT162b2 vaccine (n=8) or the Moderna mRNA-1273 vaccine (n=2) were administered to participants. In more than eight COVID-19 convalescent patients and a few infection-naive healthy vaccine recipients, researchers compared the spike-specific CD4+ TCR repertoire from before mRNA vaccination with the repertoire from after. The time from the second vaccine dose to post-vaccine blood sampling had a median of 72 days and ranged from about 12 to 250 days. The investigation overall reported the following: The number of convalescent patients in the study was relatively small, and the study did not examine early timepoints following natural infection. Of the vaccine-specific clones in convalescent patients, 304 of 307, or nearly all, reacted only to SARS-CoV-2 spike and did not cross-react with common cold coronaviruses. Among convalescent patients, a median about 86% of the SARS-CoV-2-reactive clones seen after vaccination appeared only after vaccination, which suggests priming specific to the vaccine. The median count of SARS-CoV-2-reactive clonotypes went up from 20 to 25 after infection to some 38 after vaccination, although the change was not significant.

Worth noting for this clonotype: The clone's antigen remains unknown. It has no much larger one-base neighbor in the sample; base qualities were not kept.

This specimen's treatment or condition label, per the study, means: roughly ten-day PBMC culture with coronavirus spike peptide pools or control peptides (ViraFEST assay). The ViraFEST assay was used in the study, in which antigen-specific T cells were expanded with peptide pools and expanded clonotypes were subsequently identified by TCR sequencing. Negative nucleocapsid antibody tests taken both before and after vaccination confirmed that the healthy vaccine recipients had no prior SARS-CoV-2 infection. Each well held 2.2 million or so PBMCs cultured with about 9.8 ug/ml peptide pools in IMDM containing approximately 4.8% human AB serum and approximately 10 IU/ml IL-2. Half of the culture medium was replaced with fresh IL-2-containing medium on days 3 and 7. After 10 days of culture, CD4+ T cells were isolated by negative selection using the EasySep CD4+ T cell isolation kit. Ficoll-Paque Plus gradient centrifugation was used to isolate PBMCs from whole blood, and the isolated PBMCs were then either used fresh or cryopreserved at -140C. Triplicate wells were generally used for each culture condition.

Library generation was performed with PCR. DNA from cultured CD4+ T cells was subjected to TCR sequencing with the Oncomine TCR Beta short-read assay at the Johns Hopkins FTIC core. The QIAamp micro DNA kit was used to extract genomic DNA from the cultured CD4+ T cells. Oncomine TCR Beta libraries from cultured CD4+ T cells were pooled using unique dual indexes and sequenced on an Illumina iSeq 100. From the authors' description of their analysis: Non-productive sequences were removed, and CDR3s that did not start with C, did not end with F or W, or were shorter than 7 amino acids were discarded. Antigen-specific clonotypes were identified with the MANAFEST web application by comparing peptide-stimulated wells with reference and other culture wells. An FDR below 0.05, an odds ratio above 5, and a productive frequency above 0.1% in at least two of three replicate wells were required for clones to be considered positive. A clonotype was classed as cross-reactive if the clonotype showed significant expansion both in SARS-CoV-2 spike wells and in at least one common cold coronavirus spike condition. CDR3 homology was assessed with Levenshtein distances (stringdist) and unrooted phylogenetic trees (ape) in R version 3.6.1. The public sequencing data were trimmed at Q25 with fastp and processed into clonotypes with MiXCR by TCRdb, which kept only in-frame beta chains. Each record represents a unique CDR3 protein, reported with the most common genes and DNA among its rows. In this record, the V and J calls reflect TCRdb's handling and not the investigators' own analysis. The sample table shows 13,000 to 15,000 distinct CDR3 sequences, and 21% are seen once. Around 12% of the sample belongs to the ten largest clones.

Via the germline V gene, CDR1 is LGHNA and CDR2 YNFKEQ. From its cysteine to its phenylalanine, the CDR3 spans 13 amino acids. Only the CDR3 DNA stays, 39 bases, in frame from base 1. V is pruned by 0 bases and J by 15 bases, leaving 6 bases of the junction without a gene match. Recombination linked TRBV4-2 to TRBJ2-1; TRBD2 fits 9 bases in the junction. The sequence came from a human donor who received a COVID-19 vaccine. The sequences come from CD4+ T cells from blood, cultured in vitro, collected before SARS-CoV-2 vaccination. The DNA sequence is given as TGTGCCAGCAGCCAAGAGGGAGGGACTAGCCCGTTCTTC. Its translation reads: CASSQEGGTSPFF.